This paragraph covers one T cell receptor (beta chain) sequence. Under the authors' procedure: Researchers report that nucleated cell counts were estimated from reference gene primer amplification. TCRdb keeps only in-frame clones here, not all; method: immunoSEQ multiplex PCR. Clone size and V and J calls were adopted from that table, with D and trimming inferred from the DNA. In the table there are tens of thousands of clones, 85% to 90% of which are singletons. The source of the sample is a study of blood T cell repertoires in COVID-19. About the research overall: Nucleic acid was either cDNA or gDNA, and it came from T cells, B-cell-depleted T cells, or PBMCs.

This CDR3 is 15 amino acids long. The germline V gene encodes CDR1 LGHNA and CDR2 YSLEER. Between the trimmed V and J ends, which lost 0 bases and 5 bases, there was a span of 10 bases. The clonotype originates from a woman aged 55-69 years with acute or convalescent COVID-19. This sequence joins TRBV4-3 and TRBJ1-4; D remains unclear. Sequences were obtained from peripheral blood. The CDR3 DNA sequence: TGCGCCAGCAGCCAAGATTTACTGACAAATGAAAAACTGTTTTTT. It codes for CASSQDLLTNEKLFF.